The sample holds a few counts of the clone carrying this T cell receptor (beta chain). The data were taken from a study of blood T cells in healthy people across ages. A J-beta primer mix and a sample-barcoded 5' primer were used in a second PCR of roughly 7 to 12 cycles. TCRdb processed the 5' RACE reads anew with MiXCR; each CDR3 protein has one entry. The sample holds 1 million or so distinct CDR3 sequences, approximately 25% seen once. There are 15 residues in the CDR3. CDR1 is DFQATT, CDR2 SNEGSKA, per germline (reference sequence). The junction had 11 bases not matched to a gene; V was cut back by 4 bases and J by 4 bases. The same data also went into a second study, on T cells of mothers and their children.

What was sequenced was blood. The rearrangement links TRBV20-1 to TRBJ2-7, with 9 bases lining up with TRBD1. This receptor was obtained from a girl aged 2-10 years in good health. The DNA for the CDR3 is TGCAGTGCTACCCCTGGACAGGGGAGGGCATACGAGCAGTACTTC. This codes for CSATPGQGRAYEQYF.